These 23 T cell receptor beta chains were sequenced from one sample in a study of blood T cells in healthy people across ages. Together with a sample-barcoded 5' primer, a J-beta primer mix was included in a second PCR lasting roughly 6 to 12 cycles. TCRdb fed the 5' RACE reads into MiXCR, producing one record per CDR3 protein. The sample yields 2 million or so distinct CDR3 sequences, around half seen once. The sequenced sample consisted of blood. The receptors come from a woman in her forties in good health.

This clonotype was counted a single time. The chain carries TRBV6-2 or TRBV6-3 and TRBJ1-2; 9 bases fit TRBD1. The CDR3 extends over 13 amino acids. Germline CDR1 MNHEY, CDR2 SVGEGT. J was trimmed by 8 bases and V by 8 bases; bases with no gene match: 9. The CDR3 DNA is TGTGCCAGCGCCGGGACAGGGCTATACGGCTACACCTTC. This translates into CASAGTGLYGYTF.

This clonotype was detected only once. V is TRBV10-2 and J is TRBJ2-5; 9 bases fit TRBD2. The J call may be in error: the DNA end matches TRBJ2-7 better. Germline V lookup: CDR1 WSHSY, CDR2 SAAADI. CDR3 length: 18 amino acids. The chain's CDR3 is CASSESYGLAHSSYEQYF. The CDR3 DNA sequence: TGCGCCAGCAGTGAGTCGTATGGACTAGCGCACTCTTCCTACGAGCAGTACTTC.

This clonotype appeared a few times. V usage is TRBV6-4 and J usage is TRBJ2-1, with D hard to call. Germline values: CDR1 MRHNA, CDR2 SNTAGT. The V gene lost 9 bases and the J gene lost 5 bases, with 5 bases spanning the gap. The CDR3 contains 10 residues. CDR3 sequence reads: CASQDNEQFF. In DNA, the CDR3 is TGTGCCAGTCAAGACAATGAGCAGTTCTTC.

This clonotype was seen only a few times. The rearrangement uses TRBV10-3 and TRBJ2-1; 10 bases line up with TRBD2. CDR1 and CDR2 (germline): ENHRY, SYGVKD. The CDR3 sequence is 15 residues long. With 0 bases clipped from V and 4 bases from J, the junction kept 0 bases outside the gene matches. DNA for the CDR3: TGTGCCATCAGTGAGTCACTAGCGGGATACAATGAGCAGTTCTTC. Encoded protein: CAISESLAGYNEQFF.

This clonotype was detected a few times. This chain links TRBV10-3 with TRBJ2-5, with 7 bases identical to TRBD1. This CDR3 contains 19 residues. Germline CDR1 and CDR2: ENHRY and SYGVKD. V was clipped by 3 bases and J by 3 bases; unmatched bases: 19. The CDR3: CAISETPGQMARGEETQYF. In nucleotides, the CDR3 is TGTGCCATCAGTGAAACCCCGGGACAGATGGCGAGGGGTGAAGAGACCCAGTACTTC.

V and J are TRBV12-3 or TRBV12-4 and TRBJ2-3; 7 bases match TRBD2. The CDR3 spans 15 residues. V shed 6 bases and J 2 bases; nucleotides not matched to a gene: 8. CDR3 amino acids: CASSPGTTLTDTQYF. In DNA, the CDR3 is TGTGCCAGCAGCCCTGGGACTACGCTCACAGATACGCAGTATTTT.

The chain combines TRBV6-5 with TRBJ2-7; D might be TRBD2 (6 bases). The V gene lost 5 bases and the J gene lost 3 bases, with 17 bases spanning the gap. Germline CDR1 reads MNHEY; CDR2 reads SVGAGI. The CDR3 contains 15 residues. This chain's CDR3 is CASSPSGGVRYEQYF. CDR3 nucleotide sequence: TGTGCCAGCAGTCCGTCGGGCGGGGTCCGCTACGAGCAGTACTTC.

This chain links TRBV7-9 with TRBJ2-3; no clear D. V lost 1 base and J 3 bases, leaving 11 bases between the germline ends. The CDR3 is 15 residues long. Germline CDR1 is SEHNR and CDR2 is FQNEAQ (reference sequence). The CDR3 spells CASSLVSGRTDTQYF. The DNA of the CDR3 is TGTGCCAGCAGCTTAGTGTCGGGTCGTACAGATACGCAGTATTTT.

V gene TRBV29-1 combines with J gene TRBJ1-6; possibly TRBD1 for D (6 bases). This CDR3 is built from 16 residues. CDR1 SQVTM and CDR2 ANQGSEA come from the germline V gene. V was pared by 7 bases and J by 0 bases, with 16 bases between. CDR3 nucleotide sequence: TGCAGCGGCAGATCTGGGGGCCTCTCCTATAATTCACCCCTCCACTTT. This codes for CSGRSGGLSYNSPLHF.

J is TRBJ2-4 and V is TRBV20-1; TRBD2 aligns across 9 bases. The J call may be mistaken, given a closer DNA end match to TRBJ2-7. Germline lookup yields CDR1 DFQATT and CDR2 SNEGSKA (reference sequence). CDR3 size: 15 residues. CDR3 region: CSAPDPIAGDYEQYF. CDR3 coding DNA: TGCAGTGCTCCCGACCCCATAGCGGGAGACTACGAGCAGTACTTC.

This clonotype was counted a few times. This sequence joins TRBV6-1 and TRBJ2-3; 13 bases line up with TRBD2. CDR3 size: 18 residues. V lost 11 bases, J lost 0 bases, and 14 bases stayed unmatched. Per germline, CDR1 MNHNS and CDR2 SASEGT. CDR3 sequence: CASRRGLAGKTSTDTQYF. The CDR3 DNA follows: TGTGCCTCCAGGAGGGGACTAGCGGGAAAAACTAGCACAGATACGCAGTATTTT.

The V gene is TRBV6-1, the J gene TRBJ2-4, with TRBD1 matching 9 bases. Germline V gene lookup returns CDR1 MNHNS and CDR2 SASEGT. V trimming: 1 base; J trimming: 1 base; junction bases outside the gene matches: 11. CDR3 length equals 19 residues. In DNA form, the CDR3 reads TGTGCCAGCAGTGAAGTCAGGGACAGGGTCGTTGCGGCCAAAAACATTCAGTACTTC. Amino acids: CASSEVRDRVVAAKNIQYF.

This clonotype came up once. V is TRBV2 and J is TRBJ2-3; 9 nucleotides match TRBD2. The CDR3 has 15 residues. CDR1 is SNHLY, CDR2 FYNNEI, per germline. J lost 6 bases, V lost 3 bases, and 7 bases had no gene match. The CDR3 spells CASSESAGGSDTQYF. The CDR3 coding sequence is TGTGCCAGCAGTGAGAGTGCGGGGGGGTCCGATACGCAGTATTTT. The full variable domain, in which reference TRBV2 and TRBJ2-3 provide the parts outside the CDR3, is EPEVTQTPSHQVTQMGQEVILRCVPISNHLYFYWYRQILGQKVEFLVSFYNNEISEKSEIFDDQFSVERPDGSNFTLKIRSTKLEDSAMYFCASSESAGGSDTQYFGPGTRLTVL.

The V gene is TRBV7-9, the J gene TRBJ1-2; the match to TRBD1 covers 8 bases. The CDR3 is 14 amino acids. The germline gives CDR1 SEHNR, CDR2 FQNEAQ (reference sequence). Trimming cost V 5 bases and J 8 bases; bases outside gene matches: 10. The CDR3 loop is CASSPSTGVYGYTF. CDR3 bases: TGTGCCAGCAGCCCGTCGACAGGGGTGTACGGCTACACCTTC.

The gene calls are TRBV29-1 and TRBJ2-1, with D perhaps being TRBD1 or TRBD2 (5 bases each). Per the germline V gene, CDR1 is SQVTM and CDR2 is ANQGSEA. The CDR3 is made up of 12 amino acids. The CDR3 sequence is CIGLDSYNEQFF. CDR3 coding DNA: TGCATCGGACTCGACAGTTACAATGAGCAGTTCTTC.

The chain links TRBV24-1 to TRBJ2-3, with 7 bases aligning to TRBD2. V trimming: 1 base; J trimming: 0 bases; junction bases outside the gene matches: 12. CDR1 is KGHDR, CDR2 SFDVKD, per germline. The CDR3 totals 19 residues. The CDR3 coding sequence is TGTGCCACCAGTGATTTAAGTCAAGCGGGGTCAACTAGCACAGATACGCAGTATTTT. Translation gives CATSDLSQAGSTSTDTQYF.

The CDR3 sequence is CASSPDSGDEQYF. CDR3 in DNA: TGTGCCAGCAGCCCCGATAGCGGGGACGAGCAGTACTTC. This chain uses TRBV7-9 with TRBJ2-5; 8 bases fit TRBD2. The end of the DNA is better explained by TRBJ2-7, so the J call may be wrong. CDR1 is SEHNR, CDR2 FQNEAQ, per germline (reference sequence). The CDR3 contains 13 residues.

This clonotype was seen a single time. CDR3 residues: CASSPTRVANEQFF. The CDR3 region has the DNA TGTGCCAGCAGTCCCACCAGGGTGGCAAATGAGCAGTTCTTC. The chain employs TRBV14 and TRBJ2-1; maybe TRBD1 (5 bases). The CDR3 is 14 residues long. Per the germline V gene, CDR1 is SGHDN and CDR2 is FVKESK. Trimming shortened V by 6 bases and J by 7 bases, and 16 bases separated the two germline ends.

This rearrangement joins TRBV9 to TRBJ2-5; 7 bases map to TRBD2. Gene TRBJ2-7 matches the end of the DNA better, so the J call may be wrong. Per germline, CDR1 SGDLS and CDR2 YYNGEE. The CDR3 runs to 14 residues. As DNA, the CDR3 is TGTGCCAGCAGCGTAGATGGTAGCGGGTACGAGCAGTACTTC. Protein product: CASSVDGSGYEQYF.

This clonotype was seen only a few times. The J gene is TRBJ1-2, the V gene TRBV3-1; 10 bases fit TRBD1. The CDR3 sequence is 17 residues long. From germline, CDR1 is LGHDT and CDR2 YNNKEL (reference sequence). The V gene end was trimmed by 5 bases and the J gene end by 1 base; junction bases not matched to a gene: 10. The DNA for the CDR3 is TGTGCCAGCAGCAACCGGGACAGGGGATCTATTAACTATGGCTACACCTTC. Translating it yields CASSNRDRGSINYGYTF.

The chain joins TRBV3-1 to TRBJ2-5, with a tentative D call TRBD2 (5 bases). Germline V gene data show CDR1 as LGHDT and CDR2 as YNNKEL (reference sequence). V lost 3 bases to trimming and J lost 2 bases, with 13 bases between them. CDR3 size: 15 residues. CDR3 bases: TGTGCCAGCAGCCAGCGAAGAACTAGTCAAGAGACCCAGTACTTC. This encodes CASSQRRTSQETQYF.

The chain is built from TRBV20-1 and TRBJ2-5; possibly TRBD1 for D (5 bases). The CDR3 extends over 12 amino acids. Germline loops: CDR1 DFQATT, CDR2 SNEGSKA (reference sequence). Deletions cut 5 bases from V and 1 base from J, with 8 bases between. The CDR3 coding sequence is TGCAGTGCTCCGACAGCCCAAGAGACCCAGTACTTC. Translated, it gives CSAPTAQETQYF.

The CDR3 region has the DNA TGTGCCAGCAGCGCAAGAGGGGGCGCAGAGTCCTACAATGAGCAGTACTTC. It codes for CASSARGGAESYNEQYF. The chain combines TRBV9 with TRBJ2-1; 7 bases fit TRBD1. The tail of the sequence fits TRBJ2-7 better, so the J call may be wrong. The CDR3 totals 17 residues. Germline lookup yields CDR1 SGDLS and CDR2 YYNGEE.